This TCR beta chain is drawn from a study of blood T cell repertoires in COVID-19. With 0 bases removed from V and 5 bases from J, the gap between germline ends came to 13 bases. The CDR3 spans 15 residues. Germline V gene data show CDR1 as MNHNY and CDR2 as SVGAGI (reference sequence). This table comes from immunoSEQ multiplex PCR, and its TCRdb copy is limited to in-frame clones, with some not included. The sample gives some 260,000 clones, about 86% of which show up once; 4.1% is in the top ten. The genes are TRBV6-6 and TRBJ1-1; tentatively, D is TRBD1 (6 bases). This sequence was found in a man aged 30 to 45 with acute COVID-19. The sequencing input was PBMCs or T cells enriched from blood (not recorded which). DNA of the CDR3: TGTGCCAGCAGTTACTCTCAGGGGCGTCGAACTGAAGCTTTCTTT. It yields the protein CASSYSQGRRTEAFF.